This T cell receptor (beta chain) was recovered during a study of blood T cells in healthy people across ages. The germline V gene has CDR1 SQVTM and CDR2 ANQGSEA. The CDR3 covers 13 residues. V lost 4 bases, J lost 6 bases, and 16 bases lay in between. Combining a sample-barcoded 5' primer with a J-beta primer mix, a second PCR ran for roughly 7 to 12 cycles. TCRdb independently ran MiXCR on the 5' RACE reads; one entry per CDR3 protein. Counted here are 600,000 or so distinct CDR3 sequences, less than 35% occurring once; the ten biggest clones make up 15% to 19%. This chain connects TRBV29-1 to TRBJ2-7; D gene unclear. This clonotype originated in a woman older than 75 in good health. The sample comprised blood. CDR3 loop: CSVGHGVIGEQYF. In nucleotides, the CDR3 is TGCAGCGTTGGACATGGGGTTATCGGCGAGCAGTACTTC.